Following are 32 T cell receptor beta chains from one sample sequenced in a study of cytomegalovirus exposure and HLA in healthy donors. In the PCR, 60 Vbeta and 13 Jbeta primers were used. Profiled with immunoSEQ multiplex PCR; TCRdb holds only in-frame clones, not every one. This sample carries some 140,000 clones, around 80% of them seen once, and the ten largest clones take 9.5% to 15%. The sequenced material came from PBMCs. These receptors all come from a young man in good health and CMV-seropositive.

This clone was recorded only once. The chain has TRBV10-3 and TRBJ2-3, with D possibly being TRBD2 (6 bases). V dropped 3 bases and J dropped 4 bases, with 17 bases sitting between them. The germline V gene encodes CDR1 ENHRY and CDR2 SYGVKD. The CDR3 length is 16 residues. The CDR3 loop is CAISDPRPGAPDTQYF. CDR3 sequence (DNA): TGTGCCATCAGTGACCCCAGGCCGGGAGCTCCAGATACGCAGTATTTT.

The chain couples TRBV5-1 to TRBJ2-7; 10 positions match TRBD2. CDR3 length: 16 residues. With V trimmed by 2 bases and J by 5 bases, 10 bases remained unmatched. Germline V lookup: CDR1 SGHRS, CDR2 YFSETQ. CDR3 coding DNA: TGCGCCAGCAGCTTATCGCTAGCGGGAGTCTACCACGAGCAGTACTTC. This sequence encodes CASSLSLAGVYHEQYF.

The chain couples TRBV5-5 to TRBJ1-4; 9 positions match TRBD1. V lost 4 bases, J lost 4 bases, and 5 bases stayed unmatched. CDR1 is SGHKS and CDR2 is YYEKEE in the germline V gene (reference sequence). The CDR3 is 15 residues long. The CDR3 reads CASSRDRAFNEKLFF. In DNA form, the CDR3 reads TGTGCCAGCAGCAGGGACAGGGCATTTAATGAAAAACTGTTTTTT.

This CDR3 is CASSQPGTSGRAKTDTQYF. The CDR3 nucleotides are TGTGCCAGCAGCCAACCAGGGACTAGCGGGAGGGCCAAGACAGATACGCAGTATTTT. This rearrangement joins TRBV4-2 to TRBJ2-3; the match to TRBD2 covers 16 bases. Germline CDR1 LGHNA, CDR2 YNFKEQ. V was pared by 2 bases and J by 3 bases, with 8 bases of the junction left unmatched. This CDR3 region has 19 residues.

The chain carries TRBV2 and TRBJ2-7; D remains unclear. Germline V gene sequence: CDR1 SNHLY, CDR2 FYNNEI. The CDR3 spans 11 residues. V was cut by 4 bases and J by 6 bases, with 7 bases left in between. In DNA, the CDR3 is TGTGCCAGCAGTGTTGCGTGCGAGCAGTACTTC. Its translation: CASSVACEQYF. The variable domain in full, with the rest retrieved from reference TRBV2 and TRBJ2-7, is EPEVTQTPSHQVTQMGQEVILRCVPISNHLYFYWYRQILGQKVEFLVSFYNNEISEKSEIFDDQFSVERPDGSNFTLKIRSTKLEDSAMYFCASSVACEQYFGPGTRLTVT.

The CDR3 DNA sequence: TGTGCCAGCAGCTCGGGGACAGATAGGCACACCATATATTTT. It translates to CASSSGTDRHTIYF. The chain has TRBV5-6 and TRBJ1-3, with 7 positions matching TRBD1. The junction had 8 bases not matched to a gene; V was cut back by 3 bases and J by 8 bases. The CDR3 runs 14 residues. Germline V lookup: CDR1 SGHDT, CDR2 YYEEEE.

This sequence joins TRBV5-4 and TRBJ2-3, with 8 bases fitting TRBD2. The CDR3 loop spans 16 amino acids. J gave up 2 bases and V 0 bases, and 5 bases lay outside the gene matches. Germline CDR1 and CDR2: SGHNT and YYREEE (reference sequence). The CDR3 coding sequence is TGTGCCAGCAGCTTGGCCATAGCGGGGTTCACAGATACGCAGTATTTT. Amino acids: CASSLAIAGFTDTQYF. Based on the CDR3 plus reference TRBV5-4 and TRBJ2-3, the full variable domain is ETGVTQSPTHLIKTRGQQVTLRCSSQSGHNTVSWYQQALGQGPQFIFQYYREEENGRGNFPPRFSGLQFPNYSSELNVNALELDDSALYLCASSLAIAGFTDTQYFGPGTRLTVL.

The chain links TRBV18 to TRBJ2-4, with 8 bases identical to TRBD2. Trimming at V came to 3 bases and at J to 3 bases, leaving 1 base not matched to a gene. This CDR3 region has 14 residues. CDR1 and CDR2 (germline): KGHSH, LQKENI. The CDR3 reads CASSPGTSKNIQYF. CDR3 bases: TGTGCCAGCTCACCGGGGACTAGCAAAAACATTCAGTACTTC. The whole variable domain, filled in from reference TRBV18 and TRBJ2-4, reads NAGVMQNPRHLVRRRGQEARLRCSPMKGHSHVYWYRQLPEEGLKFMVYLQKENIIDESGMPKERFSAEFPKEGPSILRIQQVVRGDSAAYFCASSPGTSKNIQYFGAGTRLSVL.

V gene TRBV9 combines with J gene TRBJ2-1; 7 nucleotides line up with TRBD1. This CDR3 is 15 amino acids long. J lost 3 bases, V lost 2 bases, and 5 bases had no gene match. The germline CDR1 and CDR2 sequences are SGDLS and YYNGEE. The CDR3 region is CASSVSTGNYNEQFF. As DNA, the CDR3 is TGTGCCAGCAGCGTTTCGACAGGGAACTACAATGAGCAGTTCTTC.

DNA of the CDR3: TGTGCCAGCATCTCCCGAGGAGGTGGGGAGACCCAGTACTTC. Translating gives CASISRGGGETQYF. This sequence joins TRBV5-5 and TRBJ2-5; tentatively, D is TRBD2 (5 bases). The CDR3 is made up of 14 amino acids. CDR1 and CDR2 (germline): SGHKS, YYEKEE (reference sequence). Trimming stripped 6 bases from V and 5 bases from J, with 17 bases between.

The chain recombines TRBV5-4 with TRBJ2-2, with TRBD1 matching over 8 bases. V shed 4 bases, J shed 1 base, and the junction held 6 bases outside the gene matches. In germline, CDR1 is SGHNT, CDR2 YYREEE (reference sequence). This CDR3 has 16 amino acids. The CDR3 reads CASSPQGAMNTGELFF. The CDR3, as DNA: TGTGCCAGCAGCCCTCAGGGGGCGATGAACACCGGGGAGCTGTTTTTT. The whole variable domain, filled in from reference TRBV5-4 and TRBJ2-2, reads ETGVTQSPTHLIKTRGQQVTLRCSSQSGHNTVSWYQQALGQGPQFIFQYYREEENGRGNFPPRFSGLQFPNYSSELNVNALELDDSALYLCASSPQGAMNTGELFFGEGSRLTVL.

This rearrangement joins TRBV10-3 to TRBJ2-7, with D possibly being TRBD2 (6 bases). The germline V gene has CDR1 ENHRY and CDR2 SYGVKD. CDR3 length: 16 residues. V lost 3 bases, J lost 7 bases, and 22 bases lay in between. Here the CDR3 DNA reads TGTGCCATCAGTGATGGGCCGGGGGAAACGGCGGGGGAGCAGTACTTC. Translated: CAISDGPGETAGEQYF.

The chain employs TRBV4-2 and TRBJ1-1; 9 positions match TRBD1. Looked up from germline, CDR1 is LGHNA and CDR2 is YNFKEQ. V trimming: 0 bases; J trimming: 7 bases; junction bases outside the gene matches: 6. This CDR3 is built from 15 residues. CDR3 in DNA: TGTGCCAGCAGCCAAGATAGGGACAGGGCGGGTGAAGCTTTCTTT. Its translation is CASSQDRDRAGEAFF.

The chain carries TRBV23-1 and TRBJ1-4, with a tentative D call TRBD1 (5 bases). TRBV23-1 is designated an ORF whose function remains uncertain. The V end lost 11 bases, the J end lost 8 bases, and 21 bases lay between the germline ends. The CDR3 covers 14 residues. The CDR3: CARTGSARGEKLFF. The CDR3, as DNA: TGCGCCCGCACGGGGTCGGCGCGGGGGGAAAAACTGTTTTTT.

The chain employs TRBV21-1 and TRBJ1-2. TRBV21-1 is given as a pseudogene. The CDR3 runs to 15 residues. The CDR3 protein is CASSTKVRSGYGYTF. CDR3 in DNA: TGTGCCAGCAGCACAAAAGTGAGGTCCGGGTATGGCTACACCTTC.

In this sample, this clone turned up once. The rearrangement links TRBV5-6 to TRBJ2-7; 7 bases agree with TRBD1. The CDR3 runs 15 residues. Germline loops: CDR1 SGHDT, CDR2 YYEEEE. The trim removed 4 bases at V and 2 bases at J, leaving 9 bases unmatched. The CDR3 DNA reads TGTGCCAGCAGCCCGAGGGACAGTCCCCCCTACGAGCAGTACTTC. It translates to CASSPRDSPPYEQYF. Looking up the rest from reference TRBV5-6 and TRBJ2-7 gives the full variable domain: DAGVTQSPTHLIKTRGQQVTLRCSPKSGHDTVSWYQQALGQGPQFIFQYYEEEERQRGNFPDRFSGHQFPNYSSELNVNALLLGDSALYLCASSPRDSPPYEQYFGPGTRLTVT.

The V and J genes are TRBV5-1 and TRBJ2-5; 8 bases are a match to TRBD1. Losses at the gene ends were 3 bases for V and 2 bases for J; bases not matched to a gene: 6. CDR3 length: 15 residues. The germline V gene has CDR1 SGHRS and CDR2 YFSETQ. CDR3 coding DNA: TGCGCCAGCAGCTGGGGACAGGCTAGTCAAGAGACCCAGTACTTC. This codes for CASSWGQASQETQYF. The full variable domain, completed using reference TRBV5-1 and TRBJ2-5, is KAGVTQTPRYLIKTRGQQVTLSCSPISGHRSVSWYQQTPGQGLQFLFEYFSETQRNKGNFPGRFSGRQFSNSRSEMNVSTLELGDSALYLCASSWGQASQETQYFGPGTRLLVL.

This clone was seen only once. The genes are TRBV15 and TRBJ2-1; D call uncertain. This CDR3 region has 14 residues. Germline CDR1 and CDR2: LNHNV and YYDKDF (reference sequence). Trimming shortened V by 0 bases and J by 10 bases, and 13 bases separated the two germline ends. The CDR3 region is CATSRDLPTQEQFF. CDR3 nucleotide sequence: TGTGCCACCAGCAGAGATTTGCCTACACAGGAGCAGTTCTTC.

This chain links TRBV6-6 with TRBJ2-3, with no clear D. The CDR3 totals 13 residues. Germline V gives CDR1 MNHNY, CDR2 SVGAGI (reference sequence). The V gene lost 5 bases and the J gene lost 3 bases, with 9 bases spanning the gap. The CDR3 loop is CASSRALTDTQYF. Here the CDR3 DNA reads TGTGCCAGCAGTAGAGCCTTAACAGATACGCAGTATTTT.

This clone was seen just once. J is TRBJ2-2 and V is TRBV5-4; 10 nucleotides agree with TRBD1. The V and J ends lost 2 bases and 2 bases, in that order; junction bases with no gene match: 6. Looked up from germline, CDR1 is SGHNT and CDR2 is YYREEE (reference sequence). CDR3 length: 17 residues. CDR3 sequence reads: CASSLGTGVVNTGELFF. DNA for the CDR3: TGTGCCAGCAGCTTAGGGACAGGGGTTGTCAACACCGGGGAGCTGTTTTTT.

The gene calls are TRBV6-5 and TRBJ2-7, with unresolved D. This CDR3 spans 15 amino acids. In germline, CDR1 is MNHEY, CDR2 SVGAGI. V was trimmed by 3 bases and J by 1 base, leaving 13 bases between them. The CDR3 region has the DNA TGTGCCAGCAGTTATTTGGCAGAGGCTTCCTACGAGCAGTACTTC. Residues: CASSYLAEASYEQYF.

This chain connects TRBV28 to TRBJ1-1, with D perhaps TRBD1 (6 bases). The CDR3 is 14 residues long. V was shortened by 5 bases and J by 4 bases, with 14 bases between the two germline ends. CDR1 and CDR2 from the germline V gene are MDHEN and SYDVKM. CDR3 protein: CASSPQWGRTEAFF. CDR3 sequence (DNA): TGTGCCAGCAGTCCACAGTGGGGGCGCACTGAAGCTTTCTTT.

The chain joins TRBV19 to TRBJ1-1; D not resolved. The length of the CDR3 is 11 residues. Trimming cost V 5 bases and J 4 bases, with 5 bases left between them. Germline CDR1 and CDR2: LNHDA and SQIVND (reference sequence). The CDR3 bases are TGTGCCAGTAGTTCCCTCACTGAAGCTTTCTTT. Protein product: CASSSLTEAFF.

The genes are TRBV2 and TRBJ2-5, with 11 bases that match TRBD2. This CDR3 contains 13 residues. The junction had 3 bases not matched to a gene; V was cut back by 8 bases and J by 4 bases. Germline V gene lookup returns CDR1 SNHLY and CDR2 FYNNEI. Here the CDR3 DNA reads TGTGCCAGCCTCGGACTAGCGGGAGAGACCCAGTACTTC. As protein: CASLGLAGETQYF.

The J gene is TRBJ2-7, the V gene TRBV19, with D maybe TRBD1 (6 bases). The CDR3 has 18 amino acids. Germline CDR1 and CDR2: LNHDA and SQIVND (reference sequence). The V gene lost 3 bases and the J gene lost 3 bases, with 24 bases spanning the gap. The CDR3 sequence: CASSIRRTDERVFYEQYF. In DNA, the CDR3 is TGTGCCAGTAGTATTAGGAGGACAGACGAGAGGGTTTTCTACGAGCAGTACTTC.

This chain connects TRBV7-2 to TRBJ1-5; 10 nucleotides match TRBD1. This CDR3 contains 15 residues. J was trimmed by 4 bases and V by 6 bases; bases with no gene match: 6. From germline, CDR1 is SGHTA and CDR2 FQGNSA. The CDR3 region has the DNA TGTGCCAGCAGGCGGACAGGGGGAGAGAATCAGCCCCAGCATTTT. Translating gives CASRRTGGENQPQHF.

The CDR3 DNA reads as TGCGCCAGCAGCTTTAGCGGGAGGGGCGGCCAAGAGACCCAGTACTTC. Amino acids: CASSFSGRGGQETQYF. The gene calls are TRBV5-1 and TRBJ2-5; TRBD2 aligns across 11 bases. The CDR3 runs to 16 residues. Germline trimming cut 2 bases from V and 1 base from J; bases unmatched to any gene: 4. CDR1 is SGHRS and CDR2 is YFSETQ in the germline V gene.

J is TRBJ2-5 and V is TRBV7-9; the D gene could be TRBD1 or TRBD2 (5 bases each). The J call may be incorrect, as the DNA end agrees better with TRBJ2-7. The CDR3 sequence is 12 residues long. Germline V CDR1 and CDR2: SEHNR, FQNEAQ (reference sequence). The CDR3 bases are TGTGCCAGCAGCTCTACGGGACACGAGCAGTACTTC. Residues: CASSSTGHEQYF.

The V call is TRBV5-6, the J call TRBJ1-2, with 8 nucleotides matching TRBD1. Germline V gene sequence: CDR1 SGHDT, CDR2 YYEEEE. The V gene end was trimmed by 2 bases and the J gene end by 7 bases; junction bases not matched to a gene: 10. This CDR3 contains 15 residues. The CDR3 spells CASSLRQGIRGGYTF. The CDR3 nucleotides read TGTGCCAGCAGCTTAAGACAGGGGATAAGGGGTGGCTACACCTTC.

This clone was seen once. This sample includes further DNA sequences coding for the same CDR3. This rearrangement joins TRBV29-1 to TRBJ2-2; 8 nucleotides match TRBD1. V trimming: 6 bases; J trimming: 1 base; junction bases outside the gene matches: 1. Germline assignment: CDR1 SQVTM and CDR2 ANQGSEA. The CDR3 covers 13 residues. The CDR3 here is CSVGQGNTGELFF. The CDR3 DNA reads TGCAGCGTCGGACAGGGGAACACCGGGGAGCTGTTTTTT.

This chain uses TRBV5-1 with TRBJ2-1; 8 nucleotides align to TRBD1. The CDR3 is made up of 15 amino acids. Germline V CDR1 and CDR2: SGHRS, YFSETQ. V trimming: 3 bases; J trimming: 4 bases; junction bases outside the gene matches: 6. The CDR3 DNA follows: TGCGCCAGCAGCTCTCAGGGGGCGGAGTACAATGAGCAGTTCTTC. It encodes CASSSQGAEYNEQFF.

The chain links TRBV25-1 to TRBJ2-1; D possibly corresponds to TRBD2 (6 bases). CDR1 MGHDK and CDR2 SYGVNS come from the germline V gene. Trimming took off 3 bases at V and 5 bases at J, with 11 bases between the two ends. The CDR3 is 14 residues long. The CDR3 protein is CASSEVGRDNEQFF. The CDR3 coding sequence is TGTGCCAGCAGTGAGGTCGGGAGAGACAATGAGCAGTTCTTC.